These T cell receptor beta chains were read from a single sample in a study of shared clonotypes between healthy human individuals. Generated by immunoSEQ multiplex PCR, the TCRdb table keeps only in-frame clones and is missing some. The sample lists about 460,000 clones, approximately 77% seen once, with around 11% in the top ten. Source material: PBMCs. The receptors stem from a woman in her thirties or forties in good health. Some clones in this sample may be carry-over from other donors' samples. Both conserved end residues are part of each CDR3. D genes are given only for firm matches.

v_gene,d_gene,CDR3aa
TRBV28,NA,CASGAHSYEQYF
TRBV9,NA,CASSQRKAGRETQYF
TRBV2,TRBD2,CASSAGGHYEQYF
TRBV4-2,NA,CASSQLPQGYTIYF
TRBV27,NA,CASSFGVREFF
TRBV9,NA,CASSVRAGTQYF
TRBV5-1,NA,CASSLDGNTGELFF
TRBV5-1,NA,CASSLIGSNTGELFF
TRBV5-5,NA,CASSLLGDNEQFF
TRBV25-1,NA,CASSELLAREQYF
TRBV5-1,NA,CASSLFLATEQYF
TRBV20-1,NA,CSAGLIDTQYF
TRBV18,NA,CASSPPVSRDLGEQYF
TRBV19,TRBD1,CASSQTGGRETQYF
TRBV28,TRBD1,CASIPAGTGQYNEQFF
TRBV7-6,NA,CASSLARGRGEKLFF